Listed below are T cell receptor beta chains from one sample, sequenced in a study of blood T cell repertoires in COVID-19. Repertoires were generated with immunoSEQ multiplex PCR, while TCRdb's copy carries only in-frame clones and drops some. The sample shows over 250,000 clones, roughly 80% of them seen only once. Sequencing was performed on PBMCs or T cells enriched from blood (not recorded which). These TCRs come from a man aged 40-49 years who had been exposed to COVID-19. CDR3s include the opening cysteine and the closing phenylalanine or tryptophan. A D gene is named only where the DNA matches it firmly. Size tells how often a clone was seen (once, few, many) or the class of an expanded clone, and some rows leave it out.

size	D	J	V	CDR3	DNA
NA	NA	TRBJ1-2	TRBV6-1	CASSGSAQIYGYTF	TGTGCCAGCAGTGGTAGCGCACAAATCTATGGCTACACCTTC
NA	NA	TRBJ1-5	TRBV5-1	CASSLALNQPQHF	TGCGCCAGCAGCTTGGCCCTTAATCAGCCCCAGCATTTT
NA	NA	TRBJ2-2	TRBV11-2	CASSLDQAYPGELFF	TGTGCCAGCAGCTTAGATCAGGCCTATCCCGGGGAGCTGTTTTTT
NA	NA	TRBJ1-5	TRBV7-9	CASSSQGMNQPQHF	TGTGCCAGCAGCTCTCAGGGGATGAATCAGCCCCAGCATTTT
once	TRBD2	TRBJ2-7	TRBV18	CASSLLLAGRPEQYF	TGTGCCAGCTCACTTTTACTAGCGGGTCGCCCCGAGCAGTACTTC
NA	NA	TRBJ2-1	TRBV27	CASSLNYRGYNEQFF	TGTGCCAGCAGTTTGAACTATCGAGGTTACAATGAGCAGTTCTTC
NA	TRBD2	TRBJ2-7	TRBV3-1/TRBV3-2	CASSPGLVYEQYF	TGTGCCAGCAGCCCGGGACTAGTCTACGAGCAGTACTTC
NA	TRBD2	TRBJ2-5	TRBV10-3	CAISGRGAGSQETQYF	TGTGCCATCAGTGGCCGTGGAGCGGGAAGCCAAGAGACCCAGTACTTC
once	TRBD1	TRBJ2-6	TRBV3-1/TRBV3-2	CASSQYSTGYNSAGANVLTF	TGTGCCAGCAGCCAATATTCGACAGGGTACAATTCAGCTGGGGCCAACGTCCTGACTTTC
NA	NA	TRBJ2-7	TRBV21-1	CASSSGPKRDRAYEQYF	TGTGCCAGCAGCTCTGGTCCCAAGCGGGATCGTGCCTACGAGCAGTACTTC
NA	NA	TRBJ2-7	TRBV30	CAWSFQGGEQYF	TGTGCCTGGAGTTTCCAGGGTGGCGAGCAGTACTTC
NA	NA	TRBJ2-7	TRBV18	CASRANYEQYF	TGTGCCAGCCGAGCTAACTACGAGCAGTACTTC
NA	TRBD1	TRBJ1-5	TRBV5-5	CASSSMTGPTEPQHF	TGTGCCAGCAGCTCCATGACAGGGCCGACGGAGCCCCAGCATTTT
NA	NA	TRBJ2-2	TRBV25-1	CASSDQGLTGELFF	TGTGCCAGCAGTGACCAGGGCTTGACCGGGGAGCTGTTTTTT
NA	TRBD1	TRBJ2-5	TRBV11-1	CASSSRTGGETQYF	TGTGCCAGCAGCTCCCGGACAGGGGGCGAGACCCAGTACTTC
few	NA	TRBJ1-3	TRBV6-5	CASSPLDTIYF	TGTGCCAGCAGTCCACTGGACACCATATATTTT
NA	TRBD2	TRBJ2-1	TRBV5-1	CASSLVAGGGGWNEQFF	TGCGCCAGCAGCTTGGTAGCGGGAGGAGGGGGGTGGAATGAGCAGTTCTTC
NA	TRBD1	TRBJ2-5	TRBV7-8	CASSYVDRVETQYF	TGTGCCAGCAGCTATGTGGACAGGGTCGAGACCCAGTACTTC
NA	NA	TRBJ1-1	TRBV27	CASRARGNTEAFF	TGTGCCAGCAGGGCACGGGGGAACACTGAAGCTTTCTTT
few	TRBD2	TRBJ2-1	TRBV6-4	CASSPRGRENTEQFF	TGTGCCAGCAGTCCGCGGGGGAGGGAGAACACAGAGCAGTTCTTC
NA	NA	TRBJ1-1	TRBV12-3/TRBV12-4	CASSLGQNTEAFF	TGTGCCAGCAGTTTGGGACAGAACACTGAAGCTTTCTTT
once	NA	TRBJ2-2	TRBV7-9	CASSSPIGGNTGELFF	TGTGCCAGCAGCTCCCCAATCGGGGGAAACACCGGGGAGCTGTTTTTT
once	NA	TRBJ2-2	TRBV5-1	CASSLTVGELFF	TGCGCCAGCAGCTTGACAGTCGGGGAGCTGTTTTTT
NA	TRBD1	TRBJ1-2	TRBV2	CASSERGPNYGYTF	TGTGCCAGCAGTGAGAGGGGGCCTAACTATGGCTACACCTTC
NA	NA	TRBJ1-1	TRBV5-6	CASTRWGVPEAFF	TGTGCCAGCACTAGGTGGGGGGTACCTGAAGCTTTCTTT
NA	NA	TRBJ2-1	TRBV6-4	CASSELPREDNEQFF	TGTGCCAGCAGTGAACTACCTCGTGAAGACAATGAGCAGTTCTTC
NA	NA	TRBJ2-7	TRBV5-6	CASSPGLGYEQYF	TGTGCCAGCAGTCCGGGTCTCGGGTACGAGCAGTACTTC
once	TRBD1	TRBJ1-5	TRBV2	CASRLGTGGQPQHF	TGTGCCAGCAGGCTCGGGACAGGGGGCCAGCCCCAGCATTTT
NA	NA	TRBJ2-7	TRBV5-4	CASSSTVTYEQYF	TGTGCCAGCAGCTCAACAGTCACCTACGAGCAGTACTTC